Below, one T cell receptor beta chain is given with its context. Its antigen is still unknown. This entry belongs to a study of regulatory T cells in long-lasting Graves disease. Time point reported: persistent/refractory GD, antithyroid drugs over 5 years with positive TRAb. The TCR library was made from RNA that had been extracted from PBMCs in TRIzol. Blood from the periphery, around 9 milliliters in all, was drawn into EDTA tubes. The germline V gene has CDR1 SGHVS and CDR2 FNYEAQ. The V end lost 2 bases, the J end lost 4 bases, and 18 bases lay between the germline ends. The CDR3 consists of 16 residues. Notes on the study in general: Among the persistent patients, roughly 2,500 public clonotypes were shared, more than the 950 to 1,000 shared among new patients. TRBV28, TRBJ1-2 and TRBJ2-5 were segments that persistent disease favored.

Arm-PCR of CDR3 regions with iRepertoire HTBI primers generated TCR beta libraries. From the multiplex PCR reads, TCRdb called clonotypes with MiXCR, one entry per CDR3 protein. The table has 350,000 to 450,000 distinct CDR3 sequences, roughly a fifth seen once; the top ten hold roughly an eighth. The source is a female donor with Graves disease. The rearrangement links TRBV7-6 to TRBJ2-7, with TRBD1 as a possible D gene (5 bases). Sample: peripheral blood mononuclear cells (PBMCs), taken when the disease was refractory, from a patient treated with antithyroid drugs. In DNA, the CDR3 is TGTGCCAGCAGCTTAACGATCCAGGGCAGTAAGTACGAGCAGTACTTC. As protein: CASSLTIQGSKYEQYF.